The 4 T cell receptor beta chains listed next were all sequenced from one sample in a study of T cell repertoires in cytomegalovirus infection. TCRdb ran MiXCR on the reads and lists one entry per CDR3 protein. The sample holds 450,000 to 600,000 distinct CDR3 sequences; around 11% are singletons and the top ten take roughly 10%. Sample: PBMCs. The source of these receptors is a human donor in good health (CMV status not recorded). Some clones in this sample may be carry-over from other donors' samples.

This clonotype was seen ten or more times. The CDR3 DNA reads as TGTGCCAGCAGCTTATCCGGGACTAGCACGGAGACCCAGTACTTC. This codes for CASSLSGTSTETQYF. The rearrangement links TRBV7-3 to TRBJ2-5, with 9 positions matching TRBD2. This CDR3 has 15 amino acids. Germline CDR1 SGHTA, CDR2 FQGTGA. V dropped 2 bases and J dropped 5; count of bases not matched to a gene: 6.

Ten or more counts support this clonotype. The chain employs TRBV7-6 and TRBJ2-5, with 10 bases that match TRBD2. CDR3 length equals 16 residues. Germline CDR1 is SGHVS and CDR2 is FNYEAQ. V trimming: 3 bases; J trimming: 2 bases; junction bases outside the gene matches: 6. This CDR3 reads CASSFLAGAAQETQYF. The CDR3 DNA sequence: TGTGCCAGCAGCTTCCTAGCGGGAGCGGCACAAGAGACCCAGTACTTC.

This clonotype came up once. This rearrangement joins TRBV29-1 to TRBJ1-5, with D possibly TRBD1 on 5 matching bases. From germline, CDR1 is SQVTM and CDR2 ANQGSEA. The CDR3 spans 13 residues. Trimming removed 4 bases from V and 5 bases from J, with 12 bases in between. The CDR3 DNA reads TGCAGCGTTGGCACAGGAGAAGATCAGCCCCAGCATTTT. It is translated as CSVGTGEDQPQHF.

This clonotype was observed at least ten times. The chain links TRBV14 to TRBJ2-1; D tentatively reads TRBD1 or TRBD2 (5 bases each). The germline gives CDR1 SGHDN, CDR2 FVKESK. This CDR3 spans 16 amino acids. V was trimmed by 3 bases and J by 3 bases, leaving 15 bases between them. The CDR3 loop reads CASSHEGRLDYNEQFF. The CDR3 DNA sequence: TGTGCCAGCAGCCACGAGGGGCGCCTAGACTACAATGAGCAGTTCTTC.